This TCR beta chain derives from a study of blood T cell repertoires in COVID-19. V was cut by 2 bases and J by 1 base, with 15 bases left in between. CDR1 is MDHEN and CDR2 is SYDVKM in the germline V gene. This CDR3 region has 16 residues. Residents of 24 US areas, aged about 18 to 89 years, made up the participants. Cohort placement rested on clinical history that participants reported themselves. Two negative PCRs, clearance, or symptom resolution had been documented for recovered Cohort 3 donors. Assay used: immunoSEQ multiplex PCR; TCRdb lists only in-frame clones, some missing. The sample consists of about 160,000 clones, approximately 80% of them appearing once.

This TCR derives from a woman aged 50 to 65 who had recovered from COVID-19. The V and J genes are TRBV28 and TRBJ2-7; TRBD1 might be the D (7 bases). The source material was PBMCs or T cells enriched from blood (not recorded which). CDR3: CASSLQGGHFSYEQYF. For the CDR3, the DNA is TGTGCCAGCAGTTTACAGGGGGGCCATTTTTCCTACGAGCAGTACTTC.